A selection of T cell receptor beta chains follows, all from one sample in a study of post-analysis software for immune sequencing data. TCRdb ran MiXCR on the PCR reads and lists one entry per CDR3 protein. Of over 150,000 distinct CDR3 sequences listed, about 34% are singletons. The specimen was blood, collected after autologous hematopoietic stem cell transplantation. These receptors all come from a girl aged 10-17 years with multiple sclerosis. Both conserved end residues are trimmed from each CDR3.

CDR3aa,len,j_gene,v_gene
ASSRTKGESSYNEQF,15,TRBJ2-1,TRBV7-3
ASSLDPGVGTGELF,14,TRBJ2-2,TRBV6-4
ASREGWSTDTQY,12,TRBJ2-3,TRBV6-1
ATSDSRWDRSGGHQKQY,17,TRBJ2-7,TRBV24-1
SARGTTRGDTQY,12,TRBJ2-3,TRBV20-1
ASSLGPPGISYNEQF,15,TRBJ2-1,TRBV27
ATSSSGYEQF,10,TRBJ2-1,TRBV10-2
ASSLAGAPEAF,11,TRBJ1-1,TRBV12-3/TRBV12-4
ASSLVGTGSLQETQY,15,TRBJ2-5,TRBV7-6
ASSLDGKQPQH,11,TRBJ1-5,TRBV3-1
ASSKPPGGRDEKLF,14,TRBJ1-4,TRBV21-1
ASSQRGSLYNEQF,13,TRBJ2-1,TRBV27
SARTGSSYNEQY,12,-,TRBV20-1
SASDSLSSYEQY,12,TRBJ2-7,TRBV20-1
ASSRGATNEKLF,12,TRBJ1-4,TRBV5-1
ASSARGGGEQF,11,TRBJ2-1,TRBV2
ASSLDGRTEAF,11,TRBJ1-1,TRBV7-8
ASSDRDGTQPQH,12,TRBJ1-5,TRBV18
ASSLVTTTDTQY,12,TRBJ2-3,TRBV5-1
ASSPRGGSGNYEQY,14,TRBJ2-7,TRBV7-9
ASSFGRGKGYT,11,TRBJ1-2,TRBV12-3/TRBV12-4
SAAASGTVDTQY,12,TRBJ2-3,TRBV20-1
ASGLGALQGQETQY,14,TRBJ2-5,TRBV12-5
SAGSGRAGYEQY,12,TRBJ2-7,TRBV20-1
ASSQGGRDYNEQF,13,TRBJ2-1,TRBV3-1
AISESRGSRYEQY,13,TRBJ2-7,TRBV10-3
ASSEADHLGFGYT,13,TRBJ1-2,TRBV2
ASSQDGANQPQH,12,TRBJ1-5,TRBV4-3
ASSQGQGRGDEQF,13,TRBJ2-1,TRBV5-1
ASSLGGGSGQPQH,13,TRBJ1-5,TRBV28
SAHGTASSYNEQF,13,TRBJ2-1,TRBV20-1
SARISGRTDTQY,12,TRBJ2-3,TRBV20-1
SVEDGRGYEQY,11,TRBJ2-7,TRBV29-1
ASSLTRQGRYGYT,13,TRBJ1-2,TRBV7-2
ASSFGTGYEQY,11,TRBJ2-7,TRBV7-9
SAREGVETQY,10,TRBJ2-5,TRBV20-1
SVADGGQSEQY,11,TRBJ2-7,TRBV29-1
ASNRAGRGYNEQF,13,TRBJ2-1,TRBV6-2/TRBV6-3
AASSFGDVRGNEQF,14,TRBJ2-1,TRBV15
ASSLGLAVTDTQY,13,TRBJ2-3,TRBV13
ATSRDFGTNRLEQF,14,TRBJ2-1,TRBV15
SASLRHRSYEQY,12,-,TRBV20-1
ASRPLNGNEQF,11,TRBJ2-1,TRBV5-6
ASSQTSGSMVEQF,13,TRBJ2-1,TRBV7-2
ASSSRTGTSPFYSDSYEQY,19,TRBJ2-7,TRBV5-1
ASSLSQGSGETQY,13,TRBJ2-5,TRBV28
ASAATVYYEQY,11,TRBJ2-7,TRBV7-9
ASSLLGLAEAKNIQY,15,TRBJ2-4,TRBV28
SARARDAYNEQF,12,TRBJ2-1,TRBV20-1
SAGGGDYNNEQF,12,TRBJ2-1,TRBV20-1
ASSPGIAGRETQY,13,TRBJ2-5,TRBV7-3
GSSGEGGLNTEAF,13,TRBJ1-1,TRBV29-1
SARDLVQQETQY,12,TRBJ2-5,TRBV20-1
ASSVGSWGSPLH,12,TRBJ1-6,TRBV9
ASSLDHTGQPQH,12,TRBJ1-5,TRBV7-9
SASKGFGANVLT,12,TRBJ2-6,TRBV20-1
ASKGQAGANQPQH,13,TRBJ1-5,TRBV6-6
ATSDPQGRQTQY,12,TRBJ2-5,TRBV24-1